Below are 29 T cell receptor beta chains sequenced from a single sample in a study of a mutant IDH1 vaccine in newly diagnosed glioma. Their antigen targets remain unknown. Data came from immunoSEQ multiplex PCR; TCRdb stores just in-frame clones and leaves some out. Among 45,000 to 65,000 clones listed, around three fifths were seen once. Regarding time point: week 47, end of study. Every vaccine dose comprised 300 ug of mutant IDH1 20-mer peptide plus topical imiquimod. Material: peripheral blood mononuclear cells (PBMCs), obtained from a glioma patient whose treatment included an IDH1 peptide vaccine. All receptors derive from a man in his forties with glioma. Some clones in this sample may be carry-over from other donors' samples.

The chain is built from TRBV5-6 and TRBJ1-6; no clear D gene. Trimming left V 4 bases short and J 0 bases short, with 8 bases between. Germline loops: CDR1 SGHDT, CDR2 YYEEEE. This CDR3 spans 15 amino acids. The CDR3 region is CASSRRDSYNSPLHF. The CDR3 DNA reads as TGTGCCAGCAGCCGGCGGGACTCCTATAATTCACCCCTCCACTTT.

This sequence joins TRBV5-6 and TRBJ1-2; no reliable D call. V dropped 2 bases and J dropped 5 bases, with 13 bases sitting between them. This CDR3 comprises 14 residues. Germline lookup yields CDR1 SGHDT and CDR2 YYEEEE. In DNA, the CDR3 is TGTGCCAGCAGCTTCCCGAAGAGGGAGTATGGCTACACCTTC. This translates into CASSFPKREYGYTF. Full variable domain (rest looked up from reference TRBV5-6 and TRBJ1-2): DAGVTQSPTHLIKTRGQQVTLRCSPKSGHDTVSWYQQALGQGPQFIFQYYEEEERQRGNFPDRFSGHQFPNYSSELNVNALLLGDSALYLCASSFPKREYGYTFGSGTRLTVV.

The chain combines TRBV19 with TRBJ1-2; D not certain. Germline V gene lookup returns CDR1 LNHDA and CDR2 SQIVND (reference sequence). The CDR3 loop spans 13 amino acids. V was shortened by 3 bases and J by 2 bases, with 7 bases between the two germline ends. The DNA for the CDR3 is TGTGCCAGTAGTATCGGTGGAAACTATGGCTACACCTTC. Translation: CASSIGGNYGYTF.

The chain has TRBV2 and TRBJ1-1, with 7 bases aligning to TRBD1. J lost 5 bases, V lost 10 bases, and 7 bases had no gene match. The germline V gene has CDR1 SNHLY and CDR2 FYNNEI. The CDR3 spans 12 residues. Written as DNA, the CDR3 is TGTGCCATCGGGAGGGGGCGGACTGAAGCTTTCTTT. Translated, it gives CAIGRGRTEAFF. Full variable domain (missing parts from reference TRBV2 and TRBJ1-1): EPEVTQTPSHQVTQMGQEVILRCVPISNHLYFYWYRQILGQKVEFLVSFYNNEISEKSEIFDDQFSVERPDGSNFTLKIRSTKLEDSAMYFCAIGRGRTEAFFGQGTRLTVV.

The gene calls are TRBV30 and TRBJ2-7, with unresolved D. CDR3 size: 12 residues. Between the trimmed V and J ends, which lost 1 base and 0 bases, there was a span of 4 bases. Germline-derived CDR1 and CDR2 are GTSNPN and SVGIG (reference sequence). CDR3 sequence (DNA): TGTGCCTGGAGTGAGAGCTCCTACGAGCAGTACTTC. This gives the protein CAWSESSYEQYF.

The rearrangement uses TRBV2 and TRBJ1-6, with 9 positions matching TRBD1. The J segment lost 10 bases and the V segment lost 6 bases, leaving 10 bases of the junction unmatched. Germline CDR1 reads SNHLY; CDR2 reads FYNNEI. This CDR3 contains 15 residues. CDR3 sequence reads: CASSEGQGVWSPLHF. The CDR3 coding sequence is TGTGCCAGCAGCGAGGGACAGGGAGTCTGGTCACCCCTCCACTTT.

The chain uses TRBV6-4 and TRBJ1-1, with 7 bases lining up with TRBD1. There are 13 residues in the CDR3. CDR1 MRHNA and CDR2 SNTAGT come from the germline V gene. The ends lost 6 bases at V and 1 base at J; junction bases unmatched: 2. CDR3 nucleotides: TGTGCCAGCAGCGACAGGGAGAACACTGAAGCTTTCTTT. This sequence encodes CASSDRENTEAFF.

This clone was seen a handful of times. The V call is TRBV19, the J call TRBJ1-2, with D uncertain. This CDR3 is 13 amino acids long. In germline, CDR1 is LNHDA, CDR2 SQIVND (reference sequence). Trimming took 5 bases from V and 4 from J, leaving 11 bases between them. CDR3 region: CASSPGPFYGYTF. CDR3 DNA: TGTGCCAGTAGTCCTGGTCCCTTCTATGGCTACACCTTC.

The chain couples TRBV10-1 to TRBJ1-4, with TRBD1 matching 7 bases. Germline CDR1 and CDR2: WNHNN and SYGVQD (reference sequence). The CDR3 has 14 residues. With 2 bases clipped from V and 5 bases from J, the junction kept 2 bases outside the gene matches. The CDR3 protein is CASSEGTVNEKLFF. The CDR3 DNA is TGCGCCAGCAGTGAGGGGACAGTAAATGAAAAACTGTTTTTT.

The chain has TRBV29-1 and TRBJ2-1; the D is unclear. Germline values: CDR1 SQVTM, CDR2 ANQGSEA. The V gene lost 2 bases and the J gene lost 2 bases, with 10 bases spanning the gap. The CDR3 is made up of 14 amino acids. CDR3 region: CSVEPHSTYNEQFF. The CDR3 coding sequence is TGCAGCGTTGAACCCCACTCGACCTACAATGAGCAGTTCTTC.

The gene calls are TRBV6-5 and TRBJ2-5; D is possibly TRBD1 or TRBD2 (5 bases each). The germline gives CDR1 MNHEY, CDR2 SVGAGI. CDR3 length: 14 amino acids. Trimming removed 2 bases from V and 3 bases from J, with 10 bases in between. The CDR3 loop reads CASSYTGTKETQYF. The CDR3 coding sequence is TGTGCCAGCAGTTACACCGGGACGAAAGAGACCCAGTACTTC.

This clone has only a few counts. This chain joins TRBV10-3 and TRBJ1-1; possibly TRBD1 for D (5 bases). Trimming took 4 bases from V and 4 from J, leaving 13 bases between them. Per the germline V gene, CDR1 is ENHRY and CDR2 is SYGVKD. This CDR3 has 14 amino acids. This chain's CDR3 is CAISVGGDGTEAFF. The CDR3 nucleotides are TGTGCCATCAGTGTCGGGGGGGATGGCACTGAAGCTTTCTTT.

The rearrangement uses TRBV30 and TRBJ1-6, with 10 bases that match TRBD1. With 5 bases clipped from V and 6 bases from J, the junction kept 4 bases outside the gene matches. Germline V CDR1 and CDR2: GTSNPN, SVGIG (reference sequence). The CDR3 totals 14 residues. The CDR3 reads CAWRRDRGNSPLHF. CDR3 bases: TGTGCCTGGCGGCGGGACAGGGGTAATTCACCCCTCCACTTT.

A single count supports this clone. The genes are TRBV19 and TRBJ1-1, with unresolved D. In germline, CDR1 is LNHDA, CDR2 SQIVND (reference sequence). This CDR3 region has 14 residues. V shed 7 bases and J shed 1 base, with 13 bases lying between them. As DNA, the CDR3 is TGTGCCAGTACTAAATCCATACAGAACACTGAAGCTTTCTTT. Amino acids: CASTKSIQNTEAFF.

This chain joins TRBV5-1 and TRBJ2-3; possibly TRBD1 for D (6 bases). V was shortened by 1 base and J by 2 bases, with 14 bases between the two germline ends. Germline CDR1 SGHRS, CDR2 YFSETQ. The CDR3 has 16 residues. CDR3 in amino acids: CASSLLGADNTDTQYF. Here the CDR3 DNA reads TGCGCCAGCAGCTTGTTGGGGGCGGACAACACAGATACGCAGTATTTT.

The chain is built from TRBV7-8 and TRBJ1-6; D remains unclear. V was cut by 3 bases and J by 11 bases, with 11 bases left in between. The length of the CDR3 is 13 residues. Looked up from germline, CDR1 is SGHVS and CDR2 is FQNEAQ. CDR3 DNA: TGTGCCAGCAGCTTGGAGTTTCCCACACCCCTCCACTTT. This translates into CASSLEFPTPLHF. The full variable domain, with the rest looked up from reference TRBV7-8 and TRBJ1-6, is GAGVSQSPRYKVAKRGQDVALRCDPISGHVSLFWYQQALGQGPEFLTYFQNEAQLDKSGLPSDRFFAERPEGSVSTLKIQRTQQEDSAVYLCASSLEFPTPLHFGNGTRLTVT.

The chain couples TRBV7-9 to TRBJ1-1; no clear D. The CDR3 runs to 12 residues. V was clipped by 1 base and J by 6 bases, with 6 bases between them. Germline CDR1 SEHNR, CDR2 FQNEAQ (reference sequence). The CDR3 coding sequence is TGTGCCAGCAGCTTAGTGGGTGCTGAAGCTTTCTTT. Encoded protein: CASSLVGAEAFF. The full variable domain, its missing parts supplied by reference TRBV7-9 and TRBJ1-1, is DTGVSQNPRHKITKRGQNVTFRCDPISEHNRLYWYRQTLGQGPEFLTYFQNEAQLEKSRLLSDRFSAERPKGSFSTLEIQRTEQGDSAMYLCASSLVGAEAFFGQGTRLTVV.

This clone was observed a handful of times. The chain combines TRBV4-1 with TRBJ2-5, with 9 bases matching TRBD2. With V trimmed by 1 base and J by 7 bases, 16 bases remained unmatched. Germline CDR1 reads MGHRA; CDR2 reads YSYEKL. The CDR3 has 18 residues. The CDR3 loop reads CASSQVAGDKSRGRTQYF. CDR3 DNA sequence: TGCGCCAGCAGCCAAGTAGCGGGAGATAAGAGTCGGGGTAGGACCCAGTACTTC.

This clone was counted once. The chain carries TRBV11-2 and TRBJ1-1, with a tentative D call TRBD1 (6 bases). The V gene lost 6 bases and the J gene lost 5 bases, with 13 bases spanning the gap. The CDR3 runs 13 residues. Germline CDR1 and CDR2: SGHAT and FQNNGV. The CDR3 protein is CASSSQGGTEAFF. Written as DNA, the CDR3 is TGTGCCAGCAGTTCACAGGGTGGAACTGAAGCTTTCTTT.

The rearrangement uses TRBV9 and TRBJ1-1, with 12 bases aligning to TRBD1. The CDR3 is made up of 15 amino acids. The germline V gene has CDR1 SGDLS and CDR2 YYNGEE. Unmatched junction bases numbered 6, after V lost 4 bases and J lost 5 bases. In DNA, the CDR3 is TGTGCCAGCAGCCCCCGGGACAGGGGGCAAACTGAAGCTTTCTTT. Protein product: CASSPRDRGQTEAFF.

The J gene is TRBJ2-6, the V gene TRBV27; 7 bases fit TRBD1. V lost 3 bases to trimming and J lost 0 bases; unmatched junction nucleotides: 11. Germline V CDR1 and CDR2: MNHEY, SMNVEV (reference sequence). The CDR3 consists of 19 residues. CDR3 protein: CASSFKGQTGSSGANVLTF. The DNA of the CDR3 is TGTGCCAGCAGTTTTAAGGGACAGACGGGGTCCTCTGGGGCCAACGTCCTGACTTTC.

The V and J genes are TRBV5-1 and TRBJ2-5, with 7 bases aligning to TRBD2. CDR3 length: 16 residues. Unmatched junction bases numbered 12, after V lost 5 bases and J lost 2 bases. Germline-derived CDR1 and CDR2 are SGHRS and YFSETQ. The chain's CDR3 is CASRAGVDPLQETQYF. DNA for the CDR3: TGCGCCAGCAGGGCGGGGGTAGACCCTTTACAAGAGACCCAGTACTTC.

The V call is TRBV7-9, the J call TRBJ2-2; 7 bases are shared with TRBD2. Unmatched junction bases numbered 6, after V lost 5 bases and J lost 6 bases. This CDR3 contains 14 residues. Germline CDR1 is SEHNR and CDR2 is FQNEAQ (reference sequence). The CDR3 DNA sequence: TGTGCCAGCAGCGCGACTAGCACACCCGGGGAGCTGTTTTTT. This sequence encodes CASSATSTPGELFF.

The V and J genes are TRBV5-5 and TRBJ2-5, with TRBD1 matching 7 bases. V shed 5 bases and J 4 bases; nucleotides not matched to a gene: 2. Germline V lookup: CDR1 SGHKS, CDR2 YYEKEE (reference sequence). The CDR3 covers 12 residues. The CDR3 here is CASRRQGETQYF. CDR3 bases: TGTGCCAGCAGACGACAGGGAGAGACCCAGTACTTC.

This chain links TRBV6-1 with TRBJ1-2; D ambiguous. From germline, CDR1 is MNHNS and CDR2 SASEGT. V was trimmed by 5 bases and J by 4 bases, leaving 11 bases between them. This CDR3 region has 13 residues. The DNA for the CDR3 is TGTGCCAGCAGTATCAGCGGTGCCTATGGCTACACCTTC. Translated, it gives CASSISGAYGYTF.

J is TRBJ2-1 and V is TRBV11-3; D is possibly TRBD2 (5 bases). Germline assignment: CDR1 SGHNT and CDR2 YENEEA. The CDR3 spans 14 residues. Deletions cut 5 bases from V and 3 bases from J, with 11 bases between. The CDR3: CASSPAGDYNEQFF. CDR3 DNA: TGTGCCAGCAGCCCGGCCGGGGACTACAATGAGCAGTTCTTC.

The V and J genes are TRBV27 and TRBJ1-2; 8 bases match TRBD1. The ends lost 8 bases at V and 1 base at J; junction bases unmatched: 9. Germline CDR1 MNHEY, CDR2 SMNVEV (reference sequence). CDR3 length: 15 amino acids. The CDR3 loop reads CASGSGQGYNYGYTF. For the CDR3, the DNA is TGTGCCAGCGGATCCGGACAGGGTTATAACTATGGCTACACCTTC.

This clone was observed a handful of times. This chain connects TRBV27 to TRBJ2-7, with TRBD2 matching over 8 bases. The germline CDR1 and CDR2 sequences are MNHEY and SMNVEV (reference sequence). The J segment lost 0 bases and the V segment lost 5 bases, leaving 3 bases of the junction unmatched. CDR3 length: 14 residues. The CDR3 protein is CASSLSGDSYEQYF. CDR3 DNA sequence: TGTGCCAGCAGTCTTAGCGGGGACTCCTACGAGCAGTACTTC.

The chain joins TRBV30 to TRBJ2-7; D assignment may be TRBD1 or TRBD2 (6 bases each). The CDR3 totals 12 residues. The V gene's germline CDR1 is GTSNPN and CDR2 SVGIG (reference sequence). With 3 bases removed from V and 6 bases from J, the gap between germline ends came to 12 bases. The CDR3 spells CAWSLQGLEQYF. CDR3 sequence (DNA): TGTGCCTGGAGCCTACAGGGACTCGAGCAGTACTTC.